Listed here are 9 T cell receptor beta chains from one sample, sequenced in a study of human T cells and chemical hapten exposure. TCRdb passed the RACE reads through MiXCR, listing each CDR3 protein once. Here the sample spans approximately 100,000 distinct CDR3 sequences, approximately 9.9% being singletons. Time point noted: pre-sensitization, week 0. Treatment reported: therapeutic diphenylcyclopropenone sensitization with weekly scalp DPC. The sample consisted of whole blood, taken in connection with sensitization to the hapten diphenylcyclopropenone (DPC). These receptors were taken from a woman aged 40 to 50 with alopecia areata. Some clones in this sample may be carry-over from other donors' samples.

V is TRBV5-4 and J is TRBJ1-4, with 8 bases matching TRBD1. The CDR3 contains 17 residues. V lost 0 bases and J lost 8; bases outside the gene matches: 12. The germline V gene encodes CDR1 SGHNT and CDR2 YYREEE (reference sequence). The CDR3 nucleotides are TGTGCCAGCAGCTTGGCCCTCGACAGGGGCGGAGGAGAAAAACTGTTTTTT. Encoded protein: CASSLALDRGGGEKLFF. Full variable domain (remainder filled in from reference TRBV5-4 and TRBJ1-4): ETGVTQSPTHLIKTRGQQVTLRCSSQSGHNTVSWYQQALGQGPQFIFQYYREEENGRGNFPPRFSGLQFPNYSSELNVNALELDDSALYLCASSLALDRGGGEKLFFGSGTQLSVL.

The J gene is TRBJ2-7, the V gene TRBV15; 7 bases agree with TRBD1. The CDR3 loop spans 14 amino acids. The V and J ends lost 3 bases and 2 bases, in that order; junction bases with no gene match: 4. Germline-derived CDR1 and CDR2 are LNHNV and YYDKDF (reference sequence). Here the CDR3 reads CATSSRQGPYEQYF. CDR3 sequence (DNA): TGTGCCACCAGCAGTAGACAGGGTCCCTACGAGCAGTACTTC.

There are a few counts of this clonotype. The rearrangement links TRBV7-2 to TRBJ2-7, with D maybe TRBD1 (6 bases). V lost 5 bases and J 3 bases, leaving 14 bases between the germline ends. The germline V gene encodes CDR1 SGHTA and CDR2 FQGNSA. The CDR3 consists of 14 residues. In nucleotides, the CDR3 is TGTGCCAGCAGCCGGTCCGGGACAAACTACGAGCAGTACTTC. Translated, it gives CASSRSGTNYEQYF.

This clonotype showed up many times. The chain recombines TRBV3-1 with TRBJ1-2, with no clear D. Germline-derived CDR1 and CDR2 are LGHDT and YNNKEL (reference sequence). V gave up 4 bases and J gave up 5 bases, with 17 bases separating them. The CDR3 length is 15 residues. As DNA, the CDR3 is TGTGCCAGCAGCCCACCGGGTCCCCGAGGGTATGGCTACACCTTC. Translated, it gives CASSPPGPRGYGYTF.

This chain uses TRBV20-1 with TRBJ1-1; D perhaps matches TRBD1 (5 bases). V was clipped by 3 bases and J by 6 bases, with 26 bases between them. Germline CDR1 DFQATT, CDR2 SNEGSKA (reference sequence). The length of the CDR3 is 17 residues. CDR3 DNA sequence: TGCAGTGCTAGTAACCGCCCCTTGGGAGACCTCAGGGCTGAAGCTTTCTTT. It codes for CSASNRPLGDLRAEAFF.

This clonotype was detected a few times. The chain is built from TRBV11-2 and TRBJ2-2; D not certain. The CDR3 is 13 residues long. The V gene lost 0 bases and the J gene lost 6 bases, with 5 bases spanning the gap. Germline V gene sequence: CDR1 SGHAT, CDR2 FQNNGV. CDR3 DNA sequence: TGTGCCAGCAGCTTAGATCGAGCCGGGGAGCTGTTTTTT. Translation gives CASSLDRAGELFF.

This clonotype was seen repeatedly, ten times or more. This rearrangement joins TRBV6-2 or TRBV6-3 to TRBJ2-1, with D perhaps TRBD2 (6 bases). Germline CDR1 MNHEY, CDR2 SVGEGT. Trimming pared 7 bases from V and 2 bases from J, leaving 12 bases between. The CDR3 runs to 14 residues. CDR3 region: CASTTGLTYNEQFF. The CDR3 nucleotides are TGTGCCAGCACCACGGGACTTACCTACAATGAGCAGTTCTTC.

The rearrangement joins TRBV4-3 to TRBJ1-1; D remains unclear. The V gene lost 0 bases and the J gene lost 0 bases, with 8 bases spanning the gap. Germline loops: CDR1 LGHNA, CDR2 YSLEER. This CDR3 comprises 15 residues. The CDR3 is CASSQDPLMNTEAFF. In DNA form, the CDR3 reads TGCGCCAGCAGCCAAGATCCTCTGATGAACACTGAAGCTTTCTTT.

This clonotype was found many times. The chain is built from TRBV7-2 and TRBJ2-2; D gene ambiguous. The CDR3 length is 13 residues. Per germline, CDR1 SGHTA and CDR2 FQGNSA. Trimming cost V 3 bases and J 4 bases, with 6 bases left between them. The CDR3 DNA reads as TGTGCCAGCAGCTTTGACGGCACCGGGGAGCTGTTTTTT. It encodes CASSFDGTGELFF.